Below, 18 T cell receptor beta chains from the same sample are listed, as sequenced in a study of T cell changes during pregnancy in multiple sclerosis. The data were produced by immunoSEQ multiplex PCR, yet TCRdb's version contains in-frame clones alone and is incomplete. The sample contains roughly 48,000 clones, around 92% of which appear only once. The source was CD4+ T cells from peripheral blood mononuclear cells, collected in the second trimester of pregnancy. Receptors were obtained from a female donor in good health, enrolled as a control in a pregnancy study.

DNA for the CDR3: TGTGCCAGCAGCTCAGTTCTTGGGGGGGTCAAAAACATTCAGTACTTC. It yields the protein CASSSVLGGVKNIQYF. The chain joins TRBV11-2 to TRBJ2-4; 7 bases agree with TRBD2. The CDR3 is 16 amino acids. The germline gives CDR1 SGHAT, CDR2 FQNNGV. Losses at the gene ends were 4 bases for V and 3 bases for J; bases not matched to a gene: 9.

The rearrangement links TRBV27 to TRBJ1-2; D perhaps matches TRBD1 (6 bases). V was cut by 2 bases and J by 4 bases, with 8 bases left in between. The CDR3 sequence is 13 residues long. Germline V gives CDR1 MNHEY, CDR2 SMNVEV (reference sequence). CDR3 residues: CASSLGGAYGYTF. The CDR3 nucleotides read TGTGCCAGCAGTTTAGGGGGGGCCTATGGCTACACCTTC.

Concerning this clone: In the same sample, other DNA sequences code for this CDR3. This chain connects TRBV7-2 to TRBJ2-1; no firm D call. V dropped 2 bases and J dropped 3 bases, with 5 bases sitting between them. CDR3 length: 13 residues. The germline CDR1 and CDR2 sequences are SGHTA and FQGNSA. The DNA for the CDR3 is TGTGCCAGCAGCTTATCCGGCTACAATGAGCAGTTCTTC. Translating gives CASSLSGYNEQFF.

This sequence joins TRBV4-2 and TRBJ1-3; D not certain. V was pared by 1 base and J by 4 bases, with 17 bases between. Germline V lookup: CDR1 LGHNA, CDR2 YNFKEQ. The CDR3 is 17 residues long. CDR3 nucleotide sequence: TGTGCCAGCAGCCAAGCCCGGGGAGCTGGGCCCGGAAACACCATATATTTT. Protein: CASSQARGAGPGNTIYF.

The J gene is TRBJ2-7, the V gene TRBV6-1; 8 bases fit TRBD1. Germline CDR1 MNHNS, CDR2 SASEGT. The CDR3 loop spans 15 amino acids. The V segment lost 6 bases and the J segment 5 bases; nucleotides outside the gene matches: 12. The CDR3 loop is CASRTGQGGIDEQYF. The CDR3 nucleotides are TGTGCCAGCAGGACCGGACAGGGAGGAATCGACGAGCAGTACTTC.

The rearrangement joins TRBV28 to TRBJ1-4; no clear D. Trimming removed 1 base at V and 1 base at J, with 10 bases between. The CDR3 runs to 16 residues. The V gene's germline CDR1 is MDHEN and CDR2 SYDVKM. The CDR3 spells CASSLLFPGTNEKLFF. The CDR3 region has the DNA TGTGCCAGCAGTTTATTGTTCCCGGGAACTAATGAAAAACTGTTTTTT.

The chain joins TRBV5-6 to TRBJ2-3; 8 nucleotides agree with TRBD2. V lost 1 base, J lost 4 bases, and 5 bases stayed unmatched. Germline CDR1 SGHDT, CDR2 YYEEEE. The CDR3 covers 15 residues. The chain's CDR3 is CASSLPGGASDTQYF. Written as DNA, the CDR3 is TGTGCCAGCAGCTTGCCCGGGGGGGCCTCAGATACGCAGTATTTT.

This chain links TRBV7-9 with TRBJ2-5; 7 bases agree with TRBD1. V trimming: 5 bases; J trimming: 2 bases; junction bases outside the gene matches: 5. This CDR3 has 14 amino acids. The V gene's germline CDR1 is SEHNR and CDR2 FQNEAQ (reference sequence). The CDR3 sequence: CASSRMTGQETQYF. The CDR3 region has the DNA TGTGCCAGCAGCCGAATGACAGGGCAAGAGACCCAGTACTTC. Using reference TRBV7-9 and TRBJ2-5 for the parts outside the CDR3, the full variable domain is DTGVSQNPRHKITKRGQNVTFRCDPISEHNRLYWYRQTLGQGPEFLTYFQNEAQLEKSRLLSDRFSAERPKGSFSTLEIQRTEQGDSAMYLCASSRMTGQETQYFGPGTRLLVL.

V and J are TRBV5-1 and TRBJ1-4, with 10 bases that match TRBD1. Germline CDR1 SGHRS, CDR2 YFSETQ. This CDR3 has 18 residues. V was clipped by 4 bases and J by 0 bases; unmatched bases: 9. This chain's CDR3 is CASSPGTGAWATNEKLFF. The CDR3 coding sequence is TGCGCCAGCAGCCCTGGGACAGGGGCATGGGCAACTAATGAAAAACTGTTTTTT.

This clone has only one observation. The rearrangement joins TRBV11-2 to TRBJ1-1, with TRBD1 matching over 8 bases. The CDR3 sequence is 18 residues long. Germline V gene lookup returns CDR1 SGHAT and CDR2 FQNNGV. V lost 4 bases, J lost 0 bases, and 13 bases stayed unmatched. The DNA of the CDR3 is TGTGCCAGCAGCTGGGGGGACAGGCCGAGAAAGATGAACACTGAAGCTTTCTTT. Protein sequence: CASSWGDRPRKMNTEAFF.

The chain links TRBV6-4 to TRBJ2-2; 11 positions agree with TRBD2. Per the germline V gene, CDR1 is MRHNA and CDR2 is SNTAGT. Unmatched junction bases numbered 4, after V lost 3 bases and J lost 7 bases. This CDR3 is 15 amino acids long. The CDR3 DNA reads TGTGCCAGCAGTGAACTAGCGGGAGAGCTCGGGGAGCTGTTTTTT. This encodes CASSELAGELGELFF.

This clone has only one observation. The chain joins TRBV27 to TRBJ2-1; 8 bases map to TRBD1. Trimming cost V 6 bases and J 1 base; bases outside gene matches: 20. The CDR3 contains 20 residues. CDR1 and CDR2 from the germline V gene are MNHEY and SMNVEV (reference sequence). This CDR3 is CASSRYYPISGQESYNEQFF. For the CDR3, the DNA is TGTGCCAGCAGCCGCTATTATCCTATATCGGGACAGGAATCCTACAATGAGCAGTTCTTC.

This clone has just one count. This CDR3 reads CASSVPGLRYEQYF. CDR3 coding DNA: TGTGCCAGCAGCGTACCGGGACTTCGATACGAGCAGTACTTC. The chain employs TRBV28 and TRBJ2-7; weak D call: TRBD2 (6 bases). The CDR3 runs 14 residues. The V and J ends lost 6 bases and 4 bases respectively, with 16 bases between them. The V gene's germline CDR1 is MDHEN and CDR2 SYDVKM.

V usage is TRBV19 and J usage is TRBJ1-1, with 11 nucleotides matching TRBD1. Germline V gene sequence: CDR1 LNHDA, CDR2 SQIVND (reference sequence). Losses at the gene ends were 1 base for V and 0 bases for J; bases not matched to a gene: 13. This CDR3 has 20 amino acids. Here the CDR3 reads CASSIGVGQGAARVNTEAFF. The CDR3 nucleotides read TGTGCCAGTAGTATAGGCGTCGGACAGGGGGCAGCTCGGGTGAACACTGAAGCTTTCTTT.

This chain uses TRBV28 with TRBJ2-7; 13 positions agree with TRBD2. The V gene end was trimmed by 1 base and the J gene end by 4 bases; junction bases not matched to a gene: 10. This CDR3 spans 18 amino acids. Germline V gives CDR1 MDHEN, CDR2 SYDVKM. CDR3 amino acids: CASSLYRRGTSGKYEQYF. The CDR3, as DNA: TGTGCCAGCAGTTTATATCGGCGAGGGACTAGCGGGAAATACGAGCAGTACTTC.

This chain uses TRBV7-9 with TRBJ2-1, with D perhaps TRBD2 (5 bases). This CDR3 region has 18 residues. V was shortened by 0 bases and J by 2 bases, with 17 bases between the two germline ends. Germline CDR1 is SEHNR and CDR2 is FQNEAQ (reference sequence). Here the CDR3 DNA reads TGTGCCAGCAGCTTAGCGGTGGGGAGTGGGAGAGCCTACAATGAGCAGTTCTTC. Translated: CASSLAVGSGRAYNEQFF.

The chain links TRBV11-3 to TRBJ1-4; D is possibly TRBD1 (6 bases). CDR1 and CDR2 (germline): SGHNT, YENEEA. The CDR3 is made up of 15 amino acids. V lost 5 bases to trimming and J lost 8 bases, with 18 bases between them. CDR3 loop: CASSKDGRGGEKLFF. For the CDR3, the DNA is TGTGCCAGCAGCAAAGATGGCAGGGGTGGAGAAAAACTGTTTTTT.

The CDR3 spells CASSLGSGRGNEQFF. The CDR3, as DNA: TGTGCCAGCAGCTTGGGTAGCGGGAGGGGAAATGAGCAGTTCTTC. The chain joins TRBV5-6 to TRBJ2-1, with 11 bases that match TRBD2. Trimming removed 0 bases from V and 7 bases from J; junction bases left unmatched: 3. Germline-derived CDR1 and CDR2 are SGHDT and YYEEEE. CDR3 length equals 15 residues.